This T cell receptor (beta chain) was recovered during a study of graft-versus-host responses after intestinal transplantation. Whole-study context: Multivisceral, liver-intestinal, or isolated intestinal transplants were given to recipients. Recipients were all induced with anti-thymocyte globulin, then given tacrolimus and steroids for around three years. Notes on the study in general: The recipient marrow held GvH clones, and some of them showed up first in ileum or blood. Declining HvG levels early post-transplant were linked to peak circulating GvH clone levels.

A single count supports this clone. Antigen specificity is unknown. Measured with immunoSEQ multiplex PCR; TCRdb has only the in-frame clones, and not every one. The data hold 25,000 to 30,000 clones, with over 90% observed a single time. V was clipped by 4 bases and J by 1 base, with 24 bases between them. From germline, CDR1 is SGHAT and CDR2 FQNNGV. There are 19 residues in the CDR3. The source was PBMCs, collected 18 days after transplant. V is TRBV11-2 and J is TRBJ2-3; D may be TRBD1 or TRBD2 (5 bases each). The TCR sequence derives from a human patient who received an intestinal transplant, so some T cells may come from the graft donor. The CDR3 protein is CASSSRLDGGTDGTDTQYF. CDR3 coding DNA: TGTGCCAGCAGCTCACGATTAGATGGGGGAACCGACGGCACAGATACGCAGTATTTT. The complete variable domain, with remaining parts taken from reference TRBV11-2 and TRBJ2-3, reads EAGVAQSPRYKIIEKRQSVAFWCNPISGHATLYWYQQILGQGPKLLIQFQNNGVVDDSQLPKDRFSAERLKGVDSTLKIQPAKLEDSAVYLCASSSRLDGGTDGTDTQYFGPGTRLTVL.